This record looks at one T cell receptor (beta chain) sequence and its context. Random hexamers were used to reverse transcribe an amount of about 0.5 to 1 ug RNA. TCRdb reprocessed the immunoSEQ multiplex PCR reads via MiXCR and lists one record per CDR3 protein. The sample contains about 180,000 distinct CDR3 sequences, about 95% of which appear only once. The patients with Susac syndrome were individuals who fulfilled the recently defined diagnostic criteria for disease that was either definite or probable. TEMRA cells were FACS-enriched, with CD8+ and CD4+ T cells isolated negatively. The data derive from a study of CD8 T cells in Susac syndrome. In the study overall: The sequenced Susac syndrome patients included about six who had clinically active disease and under 10 who were in remission. The Susac syndrome patients were therapy-naive, on corticosteroids, or on intravenous immunoglobulin alone at blood draw.

The CDR3 runs to 15 residues. Germline CDR1 is DFQATT and CDR2 is SNEGSKA (reference sequence). V lost 3 bases, J lost 3 bases, and 18 bases lay in between. This receptor was taken from a human donor with Susac syndrome. Input material: CD4+ T cells from PBMCs. The chain has TRBV20-1 and TRBJ2-7, with a possible D match to TRBD2 (6 bases). CDR3 sequence reads: CSAREGSYISYEQYF. CDR3 DNA sequence: TGCAGTGCTAGGGAGGGTTCGTATATCAGCTACGAGCAGTACTTC.